This is a list of T cell receptor beta chains from one sample in a study of control samples from healthy donors and cancer patients. TCRdb's copy holds only in-frame clones and misses some; the assay was immunoSEQ multiplex PCR. This sample has tens of thousands of clones, with approximately 94% found just once. Input material: PBMCs. The receptors originated from a man younger than 40 with colorectal cancer. CDR3s include the opening cysteine and the closing phenylalanine or tryptophan. A D gene is named only where the DNA matches it firmly. Expanded clones are given a class, and other clones once, few, many or no size at all.

v_call	clone_size	d_call	j_call	cdr3_aa	cdr3_nt
TRBV24-1	.	.	TRBJ1-4	CATSPTFSANEKLFF	TGTGCCACCAGCCCGACTTTTTCGGCTAATGAAAAACTGTTTTTT
TRBV6-2/TRBV6-3	.	.	TRBJ1-1	CASSYADGAPNTEAFF	TGTGCCAGCAGTTATGCCGACGGAGCCCCGAACACTGAAGCTTTCTTT
TRBV19	.	.	TRBJ2-7	CASSISQGTTYEQYF	TGTGCCAGTAGTATTAGTCAGGGGACGACCTACGAGCAGTACTTC
TRBV20-1	.	.	TRBJ1-2	CSAREGNGYTF	TGCAGTGCTAGAGAGGGGAATGGCTACACCTTC
TRBV4-3	once	.	TRBJ1-5	CASSQDHIGGGQPQHF	TGCGCCAGCAGCCAAGATCATATCGGGGGTGGGCAGCCCCAGCATTTT
TRBV10-2	.	.	TRBJ2-3	CASSEPSPTQYF	TGCGCCAGCAGTGAGCCTAGCCCTACGCAGTATTTT
TRBV30	.	.	TRBJ2-4	CAWSVQPNGGNIQYF	TGTGCCTGGAGTGTACAACCAAATGGGGGGAACATTCAGTACTTC
TRBV3-1/TRBV3-2	.	.	TRBJ1-1	CASSQDLGLKAFF	TGTGCCAGCAGCCAAGATCTGGGTCTTAAAGCTTTCTTT
TRBV7-7	.	.	TRBJ2-5	CASSPEPGVQETQYF	TGTGCTAGCAGCCCCGAGCCGGGGGTCCAAGAGACCCAGTACTTC
TRBV27	.	TRBD1	TRBJ1-5	CASRPSGGGNQPQHF	TGTGCCAGCAGACCGTCAGGGGGCGGGAATCAGCCCCAGCATTTT
TRBV5-1	.	TRBD1	TRBJ2-5	CASGTDRDRGLETQYF	TGCGCCAGCGGGACCGACCGGGACAGGGGCCTGGAGACCCAGTACTTC
TRBV7-2	.	.	TRBJ2-2	CASTRERGGGGELFF	TGTGCCAGCACCCGGGAGAGGGGAGGAGGCGGGGAGCTGTTTTTT
TRBV6-5	.	TRBD1	TRBJ2-3	CASSSGTGGEDTQYF	TGTGCCAGCAGTTCCGGGACAGGGGGCGAAGATACGCAGTATTTT
TRBV9	.	.	TRBJ2-6	CASSVGVEAGANVLTF	TGTGCCAGCAGCGTAGGGGTGGAGGCTGGGGCCAACGTCCTGACTTTC
TRBV5-4	.	TRBD1	TRBJ2-1	CASSWGQGRYNEQFF	TGTGCCAGCAGCTGGGGACAGGGACGGTACAATGAGCAGTTCTTC
TRBV6-2/TRBV6-3	.	TRBD1	TRBJ1-1	CASSSRQGETEAFF	TGTGCCAGCAGTTCCCGACAGGGCGAAACTGAAGCTTTCTTT
TRBV10-2	.	TRBD2	TRBJ2-3	CASSGDPSGVTDTQYF	TGCGCCAGCAGTGGTGACCCTAGCGGGGTGACAGATACGCAGTATTTT
TRBV14	.	.	TRBJ2-3	CASSQDGGAGTDTQYF	TGTGCCAGCAGCCAAGATGGGGGGGCCGGCACAGATACGCAGTATTTT
TRBV6-5	.	.	TRBJ2-7	CASSYSSGGYEQYF	TGTGCCAGCAGTTACTCGTCTGGGGGCTACGAGCAGTACTTC
TRBV5-1	.	TRBD2	TRBJ2-1	CASSLSGGSYNEQFF	TGCGCCAGCAGCCTGAGCGGGGGGAGCTACAATGAGCAGTTCTTC
TRBV9	.	.	TRBJ2-7	CASSVGSSGEQYF	TGTGCCAGCAGCGTAGGCAGTTCCGGCGAGCAGTACTTC
TRBV7-2	.	.	TRBJ1-2	CASSPQGRYNYGYTF	TGTGCCAGCAGCCCCCAGGGCAGATATAACTATGGCTACACCTTC
TRBV9	.	.	TRBJ1-1	CASSADANTEAFF	TGTGCCAGCAGCGCGGACGCCAACACTGAAGCTTTCTTT
TRBV13	.	.	TRBJ2-2	CASSPTLGTVNTGELFF	TGTGCCAGCAGCCCCACCCTAGGGACGGTGAACACCGGGGAGCTGTTTTTT
TRBV30	.	.	TRBJ2-3	CAWDLDNTDTQYF	TGTGCCTGGGATCTGGACAACACAGATACGCAGTATTTT
TRBV6-1	.	TRBD1	TRBJ2-1	CASSELGQGYGEQFF	TGTGCCAGCAGTGAATTGGGACAGGGCTATGGTGAGCAGTTCTTC
TRBV18	once	.	TRBJ1-2	CASSPMYLLNYGYTF	TGTGCCAGCTCACCGATGTATCTCCTTAACTATGGCTACACCTTC
TRBV4-1	.	.	TRBJ1-2	CASSQGTNYGYTF	TGCGCCAGCAGCCAAGGAACTAACTATGGCTACACCTTC
TRBV5-1	once	.	TRBJ2-5	CASSSGHQETQYF	TGCGCCAGCAGCTCAGGACACCAAGAGACCCAGTACTTC
TRBV7-2	.	.	TRBJ2-7	CASSLVGVDEQYF	TGTGCCAGCAGCTTAGTGGGGGTCGACGAGCAGTACTTC
TRBV4-3	.	TRBD1	TRBJ1-6	CASSHDRAVYNSPLHF	TGCGCCAGCAGCCACGACAGGGCCGTCTATAATTCACCCCTCCACTTT
TRBV19	.	.	TRBJ2-5	CASSISRVETQYF	TGTGCCAGTAGTATCTCCAGGGTGGAGACCCAGTACTTC
TRBV6-2/TRBV6-3	.	.	TRBJ2-7	CASSSPGTRQLSYEQYF	TGTGCCAGCAGTTCCCCGGGTACGAGACAGCTAAGCTACGAGCAGTACTTC
TRBV11-2	.	.	TRBJ1-5	CASSLSGSNQPQHF	TGTGCCAGCAGCTTATCAGGGAGCAATCAGCCCCAGCATTTT
TRBV30	.	.	TRBJ1-1	CAWSPRGRGAFF	TGTGCCTGGAGTCCCCGGGGGCGCGGAGCTTTCTTT
TRBV2	.	TRBD1	TRBJ2-4	CASSAKDRAMGIQYF	TGTGCCAGCAGTGCCAAGGACAGGGCTATGGGCATTCAGTACTTC
TRBV9	.	.	TRBJ1-1	CASSVGSRSMNTEAFF	TGTGCCAGCAGCGTAGGGTCGAGGAGCATGAACACTGAAGCTTTCTTT
TRBV11-2	.	.	TRBJ2-7	CASSLDIRTPGNEQYF	TGTGCCAGCAGCTTAGATATAAGGACTCCAGGGAACGAGCAGTACTTC
TRBV7-2	.	.	TRBJ2-3	CASRGGGGADTQYF	TGTGCCAGCAGAGGGGGAGGGGGCGCGGATACGCAGTATTTT
TRBV20-1	.	.	TRBJ2-1	CSAYLNNEQFF	TGCAGTGCGTACCTAAACAATGAGCAGTTCTTC
TRBV19	.	TRBD2	TRBJ2-5	CASRRGGGETQYF	TGTGCCAGTCGACGCGGGGGAGGAGAGACCCAGTACTTC
TRBV6-5	.	.	TRBJ1-2	CASFPAGVVSGYTF	TGTGCCAGCTTTCCCGCAGGGGTGGTTTCGGGCTACACCTTC
TRBV6-5	few	.	TRBJ1-5	CASTHTYNQPQHF	TGTGCCAGCACCCACACGTACAATCAGCCCCAGCATTTT
TRBV6-2/TRBV6-3	.	.	TRBJ2-1	CASSPTPVDEQFF	TGTGCCAGCAGTCCGACACCCGTCGATGAGCAGTTCTTC
TRBV4-1	few	TRBD1	TRBJ1-3	CASSPNGQGSYSGNTIYF	TGCGCCAGCAGCCCTAACGGACAGGGATCATACTCTGGAAACACCATATATTTT